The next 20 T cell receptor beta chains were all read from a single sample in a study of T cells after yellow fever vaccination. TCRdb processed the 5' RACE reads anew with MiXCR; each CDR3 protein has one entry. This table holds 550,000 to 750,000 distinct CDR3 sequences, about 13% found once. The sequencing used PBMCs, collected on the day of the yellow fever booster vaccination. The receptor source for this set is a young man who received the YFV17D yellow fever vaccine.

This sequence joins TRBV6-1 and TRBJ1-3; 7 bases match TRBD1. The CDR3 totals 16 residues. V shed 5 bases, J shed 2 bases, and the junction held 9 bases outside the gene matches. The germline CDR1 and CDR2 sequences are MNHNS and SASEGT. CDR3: CASSRGQVMAGNTIYF. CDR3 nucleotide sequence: TGTGCCAGCAGTCGCGGACAGGTGATGGCTGGAAACACCATATATTTT.

As DNA, the CDR3 is TGCGCCAGCAGCTTGGTACAGGGGGCATCGGATACGCAGTATTTT. This gives the protein CASSLVQGASDTQYF. The chain carries TRBV5-1 and TRBJ2-3; 9 bases are a match to TRBD1. V lost 0 bases and J lost 6; bases outside the gene matches: 5. The CDR3 extends over 15 amino acids. The germline CDR1 and CDR2 sequences are SGHRS and YFSETQ.

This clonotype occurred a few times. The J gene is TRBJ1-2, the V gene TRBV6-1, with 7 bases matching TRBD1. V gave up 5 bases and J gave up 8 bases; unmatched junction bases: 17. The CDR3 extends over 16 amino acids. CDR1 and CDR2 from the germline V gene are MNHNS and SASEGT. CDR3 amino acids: CASSPKRQGGLSGYTF. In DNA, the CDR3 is TGTGCCAGCAGTCCCAAACGACAGGGAGGACTATCAGGCTACACCTTC.

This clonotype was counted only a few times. CDR3: CSARDAGNVEQYF. The DNA for the CDR3 is TGCAGTGCTAGAGATGCAGGGAATGTCGAGCAGTACTTC. The chain recombines TRBV20-1 with TRBJ2-7; D possibly corresponds to TRBD1 (5 bases). The V end lost 0 bases, the J end lost 6 bases, and 12 bases lay between the germline ends. The CDR3 is 13 amino acids. Germline V CDR1 and CDR2: DFQATT, SNEGSKA (reference sequence).

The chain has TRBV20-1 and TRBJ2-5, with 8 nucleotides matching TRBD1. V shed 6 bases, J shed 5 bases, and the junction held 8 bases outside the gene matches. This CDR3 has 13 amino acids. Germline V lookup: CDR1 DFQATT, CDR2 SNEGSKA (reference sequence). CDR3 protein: CSAQDRVGETQYF. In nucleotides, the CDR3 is TGCAGTGCACAGGACAGGGTTGGTGAGACCCAGTACTTC.

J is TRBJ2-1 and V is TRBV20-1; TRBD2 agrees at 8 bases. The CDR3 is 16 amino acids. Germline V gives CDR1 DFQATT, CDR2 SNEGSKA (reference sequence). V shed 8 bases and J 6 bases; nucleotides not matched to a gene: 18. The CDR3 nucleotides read TGCAGTCACGGAGAAGCCGGGAGGGTGGGGGGCAATGAGCAGTTCTTC. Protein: CSHGEAGRVGGNEQFF.

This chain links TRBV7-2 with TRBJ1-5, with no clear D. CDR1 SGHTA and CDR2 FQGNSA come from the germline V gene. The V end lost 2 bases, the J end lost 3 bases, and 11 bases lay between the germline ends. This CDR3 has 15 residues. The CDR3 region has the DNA TGTGCCAGCAGCTTACAACACGCTTACAATCAGCCCCAGCATTTT. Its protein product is CASSLQHAYNQPQHF.

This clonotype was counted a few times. The CDR3 nucleotides read TGTGCCAGCAGTTTTACCGGGAAGACCCAGTACTTC. It yields the protein CASSFTGKTQYF. The rearrangement uses TRBV12-3 or TRBV12-4 and TRBJ2-5; D is possibly TRBD2 (5 bases). The germline V and J ends were trimmed by 3 bases and 6 bases, with 8 bases remaining between them. The CDR3 spans 12 residues.

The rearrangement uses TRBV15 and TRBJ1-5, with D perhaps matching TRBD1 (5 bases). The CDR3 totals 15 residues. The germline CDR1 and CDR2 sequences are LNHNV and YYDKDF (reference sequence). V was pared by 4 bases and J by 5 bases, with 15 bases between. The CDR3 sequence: CATSNRWGGDQPQHF. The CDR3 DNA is TGTGCCACCAGCAACCGGTGGGGGGGTGATCAGCCCCAGCATTTT. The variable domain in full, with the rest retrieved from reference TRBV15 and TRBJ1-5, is DAMVIQNPRYQVTQFGKPVTLSCSQTLNHNVMYWYQQKSSQAPKLLFHYYDKDFNNEADTPDNFQSRRPNTSFCFLDIRSPGLGDTAMYLCATSNRWGGDQPQHFGDGTRLSIL.

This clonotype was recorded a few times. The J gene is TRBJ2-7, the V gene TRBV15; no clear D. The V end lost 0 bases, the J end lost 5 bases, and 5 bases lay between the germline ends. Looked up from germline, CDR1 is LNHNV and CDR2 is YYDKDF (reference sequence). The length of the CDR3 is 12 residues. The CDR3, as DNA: TGTGCCACCAGCAGAGATCATGACGAGCAGTACTTC. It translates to CATSRDHDEQYF. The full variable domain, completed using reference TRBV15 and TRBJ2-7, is DAMVIQNPRYQVTQFGKPVTLSCSQTLNHNVMYWYQQKSSQAPKLLFHYYDKDFNNEADTPDNFQSRRPNTSFCFLDIRSPGLGDTAMYLCATSRDHDEQYFGPGTRLTVT.

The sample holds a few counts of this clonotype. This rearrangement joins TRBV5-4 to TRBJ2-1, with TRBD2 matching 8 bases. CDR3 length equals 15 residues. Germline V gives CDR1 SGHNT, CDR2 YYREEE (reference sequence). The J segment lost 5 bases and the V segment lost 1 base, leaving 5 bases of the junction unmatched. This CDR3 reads CASSLPGRDHNEQFF. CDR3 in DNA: TGTGCCAGCAGCTTGCCCGGGAGGGACCACAATGAGCAGTTCTTC. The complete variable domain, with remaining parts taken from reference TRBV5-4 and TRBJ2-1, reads ETGVTQSPTHLIKTRGQQVTLRCSSQSGHNTVSWYQQALGQGPQFIFQYYREEENGRGNFPPRFSGLQFPNYSSELNVNALELDDSALYLCASSLPGRDHNEQFFGPGTRLTVL.

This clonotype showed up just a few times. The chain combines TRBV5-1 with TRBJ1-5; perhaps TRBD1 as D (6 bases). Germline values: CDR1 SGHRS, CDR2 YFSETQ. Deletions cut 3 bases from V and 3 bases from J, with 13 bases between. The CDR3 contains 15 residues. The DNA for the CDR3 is TGCGCCAGCAGCTACAACTCAGGGGACAATCAGCCCCAGCATTTT. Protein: CASSYNSGDNQPQHF.

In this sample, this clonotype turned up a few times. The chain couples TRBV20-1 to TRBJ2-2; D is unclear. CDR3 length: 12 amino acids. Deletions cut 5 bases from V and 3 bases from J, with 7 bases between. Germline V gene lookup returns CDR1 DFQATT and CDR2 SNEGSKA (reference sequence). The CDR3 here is CSALGDTGELFF. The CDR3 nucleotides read TGCAGTGCTCTTGGGGACACCGGGGAGCTGTTTTTT.

The DNA for the CDR3 is TGTGCCAGCAGTTTATCCTCGGGAGCCAAAAACATTCAGTACTTC. This codes for CASSLSSGAKNIQYF. The genes are TRBV12-3 or TRBV12-4 and TRBJ2-4, with D hard to call. There are 15 residues in the CDR3. V lost 2 bases to trimming and J lost 0 bases, with 8 bases between them.

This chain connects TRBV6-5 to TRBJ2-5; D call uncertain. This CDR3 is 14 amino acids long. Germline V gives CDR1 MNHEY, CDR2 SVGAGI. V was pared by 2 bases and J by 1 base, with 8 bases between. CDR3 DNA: TGTGCCAGCAGTTACCAGTCTTCCCAAGAGACCCAGTACTTC. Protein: CASSYQSSQETQYF.

CDR3 protein: CASSLEVGSGANVLTF. CDR3 DNA: TGCGCCAGCAGCTTGGAGGTCGGATCGGGGGCCAACGTCCTGACTTTC. This chain links TRBV5-1 with TRBJ2-6; D is undetermined. In germline, CDR1 is SGHRS, CDR2 YFSETQ. The CDR3 is 16 residues long. The V end was cut by 0 bases, the J end by 4 bases, with 11 bases between.

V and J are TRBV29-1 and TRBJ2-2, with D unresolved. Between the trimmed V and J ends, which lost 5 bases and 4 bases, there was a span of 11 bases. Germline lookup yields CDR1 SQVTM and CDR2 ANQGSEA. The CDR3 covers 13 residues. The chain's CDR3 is CSVTRVTTGELFF. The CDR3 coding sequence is TGCAGCGTTACTCGAGTTACCACCGGGGAGCTGTTTTTT.

The CDR3 nucleotides read TGCAGCGTTGAGATTGACAGGGGCACTGAAGCTTTCTTT. Residues: CSVEIDRGTEAFF. The chain couples TRBV29-1 to TRBJ1-1; 8 positions match TRBD1. Germline CDR1 reads SQVTM; CDR2 reads ANQGSEA. This CDR3 has 13 amino acids. J was trimmed by 4 bases and V by 3 bases; bases with no gene match: 4.

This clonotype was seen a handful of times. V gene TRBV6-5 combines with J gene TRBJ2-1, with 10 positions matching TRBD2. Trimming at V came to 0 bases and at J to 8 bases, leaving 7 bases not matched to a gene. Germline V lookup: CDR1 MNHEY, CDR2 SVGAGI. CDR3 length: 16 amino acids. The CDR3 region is CASSYSILAGAYEQFF. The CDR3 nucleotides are TGTGCCAGCAGTTACTCGATCCTAGCGGGAGCCTATGAGCAGTTCTTC.

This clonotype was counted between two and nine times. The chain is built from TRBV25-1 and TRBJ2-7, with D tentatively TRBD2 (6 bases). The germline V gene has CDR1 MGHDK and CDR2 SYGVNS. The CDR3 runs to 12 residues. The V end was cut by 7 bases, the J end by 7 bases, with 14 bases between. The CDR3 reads CASTSTSREQYF. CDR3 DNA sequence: TGTGCCAGCACCTCGACTAGTAGGGAGCAGTACTTC.